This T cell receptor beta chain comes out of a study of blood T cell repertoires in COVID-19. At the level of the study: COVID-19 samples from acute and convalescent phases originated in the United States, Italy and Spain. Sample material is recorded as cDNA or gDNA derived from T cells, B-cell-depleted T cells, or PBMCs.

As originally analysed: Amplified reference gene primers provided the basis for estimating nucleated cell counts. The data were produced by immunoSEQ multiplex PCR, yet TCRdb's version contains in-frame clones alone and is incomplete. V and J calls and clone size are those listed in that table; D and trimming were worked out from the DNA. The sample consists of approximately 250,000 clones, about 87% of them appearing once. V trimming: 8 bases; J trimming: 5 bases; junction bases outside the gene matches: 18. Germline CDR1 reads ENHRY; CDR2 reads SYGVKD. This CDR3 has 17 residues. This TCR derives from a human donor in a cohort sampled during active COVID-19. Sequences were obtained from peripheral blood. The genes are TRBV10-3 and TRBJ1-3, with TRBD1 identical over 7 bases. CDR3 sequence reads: CAILLEGQPDLRNTIYF. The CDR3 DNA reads TGTGCCATCTTATTAGAGGGACAGCCCGACCTACGAAACACCATATATTTT.